This T cell receptor beta chain was sequenced for a study of T cells in Graves' hyperthyroidism and ophthalmopathy. Across the whole study: At the time of initial diagnosis and before any treatment, peripheral blood was collected.

The CDR3 covers 13 residues. CDR1 MNHEY and CDR2 SVGEGT come from the germline V gene. Researchers took RNA transcripts and amplified the TCR beta CDR3 regions from them. In the first-round RT-PCR of the TCR CDR3, the HTBI primer set was used. Each CDR3 protein gets one entry after TCRdb re-called the multiplex PCR reads with MiXCR. The repertoire holds 550,000 to 850,000 distinct CDR3 sequences, with 18% as singletons. Sequencing was carried out using blood. The J gene is TRBJ2-7, the V gene TRBV6-2 or TRBV6-3; D possibly matches TRBD1 or TRBD2 (5 bases each). With the DNA end fitting TRBJ2-1 better, the J assignment may be wrong. The TCR originated in a woman aged 45-60 years with Graves' hyperthyroidism that later progressed to Graves' ophthalmopathy. The CDR3 spells CASSSRGLHEQFF. CDR3 nucleotides: TGTGCCAGCAGTTCCCGGGGCCTCCACGAGCAGTTCTTC.